The TCR beta chain under discussion was sequenced for a study of vaccination effects on CD4 cells after COVID-19 (dated by TCRdb to between 2022 and 2023). With respect to the entire study: Across the study, the median time from the second dose to post-vaccine sampling was 72 days (range 14 to 241). The Oncomine TCR Beta short-read assay on an Illumina iSeq 100 was used to sequence cultures from other donors in the study. Altogether, approximately 10 COVID-19 convalescent patients and a few SARS-CoV-2-naive healthy vaccine recipients made up the full study. In both COVID-19 convalescent patients and infection-naive vaccine recipients, the study compared SARS-CoV-2 spike-specific CD4+ TCR repertoires from before mRNA vaccination with those from after it.

Library preparation used the immunoSEQ multiplex PCR assay. DNA from the cultured and isolated CD4+ T cells underwent TCR beta CDR3 sequencing. The original methods were these. Non-productive TCR sequences were removed and reads were trimmed to the CDR3 region, keeping CDR3s of at least 7 amino acids. The MANAFEST web app was used to identify antigen-specific clonotypes by comparing expansion in peptide wells with expansion in reference cultures. To be called positive, a clone needed expansion at FDR<0.05 compared with the reference and with all other wells, an odds ratio greater than 5, and a frequency greater than 0.1% in two replicate wells. A clonotype was called cross-reactive if it was significantly expanded both in SARS-CoV-2 spike wells and in at least one common cold coronavirus spike condition. Levenshtein distance calculated with the stringdist R package was used to assess CDR3 similarity, and unrooted trees were constructed with ape in R 3.6.1. TCRdb mirrors the immuneACCESS table, restricted to in-frame sequences. Some clones are absent from its copies; in checked studies, under half trace to an unresolved V gene, and the reason for the others is unknown. The V and J calls and clone size are taken from that table; D and trimming were inferred from the DNA. Across this sample there are more than 13,000 clones, with approximately 68% seen only once. The ten largest clones represent less than 30% of the sample.

This clone is medium-sized (0.01 to 0.1%) in its sample. Its specific antigen is unknown. Per-base quality was not reported, and no clone a single base away is much larger than it. Beyond this particular receptor, the publication reports: Both infection-induced and vaccine-induced clones contracted markedly at late post-vaccination timepoints, which is consistent with waning T cell responses. Limitations of the study were the small number of convalescent patients and the absence of early post-infection timepoints. In healthy vaccine recipients, vaccine-induced clones were almost all SARS-CoV-2 mono-reactive, with only 1 of 255 being cross-reactive with common cold coronaviruses.

Based on the germline V gene (reference sequence), the CDR1 and CDR2 sequences are MNHNY and SVGAGI. The CDR3 holds 14 amino acids from the cysteine to the phenylalanine. Just CDR3 DNA is preserved here, 42 bases in frame from base 1. Germline trimming amounts to 4 bases on V and 10 bases on J, with 6 as the count of junction bases outside the gene matches. In the ViraFEST assay, PBMC were stimulated with viral peptide pools, and antigen-specific CD4+ T cell clonotypes were then identified by expansion using TCR sequencing. After less than eleven days of culture, CD4+ T cells were isolated with the EasySep CD4+ T cell isolation kit. Each participant received two doses of an mRNA SARS-CoV-2 vaccine, either BNT162b2 or mRNA-1273. None of the healthy vaccine recipients had a prior SARS-CoV-2 infection, which was confirmed by nucleocapsid antibody tests that came back negative both before and after vaccination. Under 2.5 million PBMC per well were cultured with around 10 ug/ml peptides in IMDM containing about 5% human AB serum, about 10 IU/ml IL-2 and gentamicin. Half of the culture medium was replaced with fresh IL-2-containing medium on days 3 and 7. Unless noted otherwise, every peptide stimulation condition was grown in triplicate wells. Using Ficoll-Paque Plus gradient centrifugation, PBMC were separated from whole blood and then either used fresh or cryopreserved at -140C. The overlapping peptide pools covered the spike proteins of SARS-CoV-2 as well as those of the common cold coronaviruses HCoV-NL63, HCoV-OC43 and HCoV-229E. The QIAamp micro DNA kit was used to extract genomic DNA from the cultured CD4+ T cells.

The clonotype originates from a human donor who received a COVID-19 vaccine. Recombination linked TRBV6-6 to TRBJ1-6, with 8 junctional bases fitting TRBD1. Material: CD4+ T cells from PBMCs cultured with HCoV-NL63 spike peptides, obtained after COVID-19 vaccination. Taken with the paper, the label for cell subset or site translates to: HCoV-NL63 spike overlapping peptide pool stimulation. The sequenced DNA: TGTGCCAGCAGTTCCGGACAGGGAGGGTCACCCCTCCACTTT. Its coded protein is CASSSGQGGSPLHF.